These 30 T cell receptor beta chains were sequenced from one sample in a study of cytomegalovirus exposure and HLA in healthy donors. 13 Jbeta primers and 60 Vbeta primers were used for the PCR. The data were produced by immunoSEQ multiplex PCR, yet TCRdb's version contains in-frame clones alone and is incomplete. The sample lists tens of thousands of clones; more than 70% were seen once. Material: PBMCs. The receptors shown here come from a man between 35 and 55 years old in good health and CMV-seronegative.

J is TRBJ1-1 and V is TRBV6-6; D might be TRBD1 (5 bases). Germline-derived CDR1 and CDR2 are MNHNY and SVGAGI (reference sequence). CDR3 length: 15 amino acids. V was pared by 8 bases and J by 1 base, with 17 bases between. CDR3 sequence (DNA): TGTGCCAGCCCCGCGGGGGGTATGGGGAACACTGAAGCTTTCTTT. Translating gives CASPAGGMGNTEAFF.

CDR3 nucleotide sequence: TGTGCCAGCGGGGCACAGGGTTGGCAAGAGACCCAGTACTTC. Translating gives CASGAQGWQETQYF. V is TRBV25-1 and J is TRBJ2-5, with D possibly being TRBD1 (6 bases). Germline V gene sequence: CDR1 MGHDK, CDR2 SYGVNS. The CDR3 covers 14 residues. V was shortened by 8 bases and J by 2 bases, with 15 bases between the two germline ends. Complete variable domain (other parts from reference TRBV25-1 and TRBJ2-5): EADIYQTPRYLVIGTGKKITLECSQTMGHDKMYWYQQDPGMELHLIHYSYGVNSTEKGDLSSESTVSRIRTEHFPLTLESARPSHTSQYLCASGAQGWQETQYFGPGTRLLVL.

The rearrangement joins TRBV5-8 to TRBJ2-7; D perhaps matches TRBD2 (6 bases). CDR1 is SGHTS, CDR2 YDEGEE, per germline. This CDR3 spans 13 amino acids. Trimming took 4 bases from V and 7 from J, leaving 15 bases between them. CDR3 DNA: TGTGCCAGCAGCCGAGGGCGGGGTTCGGAGCAGTACTTC. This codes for CASSRGRGSEQYF.

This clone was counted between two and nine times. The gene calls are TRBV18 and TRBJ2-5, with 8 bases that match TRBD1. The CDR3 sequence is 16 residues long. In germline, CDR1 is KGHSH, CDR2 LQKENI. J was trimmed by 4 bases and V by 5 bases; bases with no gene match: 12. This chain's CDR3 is CASSLDLQGAGETQYF. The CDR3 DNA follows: TGTGCCAGCTCATTAGACCTCCAGGGGGCGGGAGAGACCCAGTACTTC. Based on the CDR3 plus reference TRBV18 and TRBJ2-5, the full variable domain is NAGVMQNPRHLVRRRGQEARLRCSPMKGHSHVYWYRQLPEEGLKFMVYLQKENIIDESGMPKERFSAEFPKEGPSILRIQQVVRGDSAAYFCASSLDLQGAGETQYFGPGTRLLVL.

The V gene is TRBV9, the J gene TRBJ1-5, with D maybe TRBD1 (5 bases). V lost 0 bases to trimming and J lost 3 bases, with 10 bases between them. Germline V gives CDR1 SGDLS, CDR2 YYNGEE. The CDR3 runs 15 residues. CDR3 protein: CASSVETGPNQPQHF. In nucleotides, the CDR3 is TGTGCCAGCAGCGTAGAAACAGGCCCCAATCAGCCCCAGCATTTT.

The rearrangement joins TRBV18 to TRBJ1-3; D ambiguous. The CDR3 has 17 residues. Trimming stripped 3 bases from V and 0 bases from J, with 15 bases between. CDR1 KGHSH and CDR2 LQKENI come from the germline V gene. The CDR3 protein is CASSPRRDPGSGNTIYF. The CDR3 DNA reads TGTGCCAGCTCACCTCGTCGAGATCCGGGCTCTGGAAACACCATATATTTT.

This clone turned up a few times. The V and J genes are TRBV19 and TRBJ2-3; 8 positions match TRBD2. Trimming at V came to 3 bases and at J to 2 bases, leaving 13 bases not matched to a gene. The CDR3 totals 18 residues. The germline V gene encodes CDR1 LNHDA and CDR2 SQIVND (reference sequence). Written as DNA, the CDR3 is TGTGCCAGTAGTATGGGTTCCGGGGGGGGGCCAATCACAGATACGCAGTATTTT. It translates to CASSMGSGGGPITDTQYF.

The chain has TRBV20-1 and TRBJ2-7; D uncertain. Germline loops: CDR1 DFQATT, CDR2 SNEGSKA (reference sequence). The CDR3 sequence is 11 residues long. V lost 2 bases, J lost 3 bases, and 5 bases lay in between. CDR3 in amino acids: CSARPVYEQYF. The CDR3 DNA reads TGCAGTGCTAGACCGGTCTACGAGCAGTACTTC.

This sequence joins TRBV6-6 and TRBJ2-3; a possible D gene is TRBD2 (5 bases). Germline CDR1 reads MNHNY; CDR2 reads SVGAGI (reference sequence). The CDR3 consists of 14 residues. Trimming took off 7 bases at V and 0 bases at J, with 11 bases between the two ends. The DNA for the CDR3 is TGTGCCAGCAACGGGGTCTCTAGCACAGATACGCAGTATTTT. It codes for CASNGVSSTDTQYF.

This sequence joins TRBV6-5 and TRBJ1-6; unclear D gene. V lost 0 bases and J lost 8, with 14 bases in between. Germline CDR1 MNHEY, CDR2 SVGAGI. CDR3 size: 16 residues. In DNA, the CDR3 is TGTGCCAGCAGTTACTCCCGGGTGCAACGGGATTCACCCCTCCACTTT. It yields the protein CASSYSRVQRDSPLHF.

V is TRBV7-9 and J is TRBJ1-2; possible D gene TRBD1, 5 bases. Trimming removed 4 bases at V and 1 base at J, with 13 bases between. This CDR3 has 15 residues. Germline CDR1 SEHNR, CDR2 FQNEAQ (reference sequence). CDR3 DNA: TGTGCCAGCAGCTCAAGGACGGGGGTTAACTATGGCTACACCTTC. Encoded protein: CASSSRTGVNYGYTF.

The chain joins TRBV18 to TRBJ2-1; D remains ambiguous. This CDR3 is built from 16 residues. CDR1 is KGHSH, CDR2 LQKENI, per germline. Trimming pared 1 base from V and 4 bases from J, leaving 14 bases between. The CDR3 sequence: CASSPRAESEYNEQFF. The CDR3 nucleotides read TGTGCCAGCTCACCACGTGCGGAGTCGGAGTACAATGAGCAGTTCTTC. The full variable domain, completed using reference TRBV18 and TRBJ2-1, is NAGVMQNPRHLVRRRGQEARLRCSPMKGHSHVYWYRQLPEEGLKFMVYLQKENIIDESGMPKERFSAEFPKEGPSILRIQQVVRGDSAAYFCASSPRAESEYNEQFFGPGTRLTVL.

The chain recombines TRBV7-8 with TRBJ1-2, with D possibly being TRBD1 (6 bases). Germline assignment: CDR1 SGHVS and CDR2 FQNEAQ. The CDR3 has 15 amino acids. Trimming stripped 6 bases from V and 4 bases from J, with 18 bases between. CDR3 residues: CASRRQMGAAYGYTF. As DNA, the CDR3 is TGTGCCAGCAGGAGACAGATGGGGGCAGCCTATGGCTACACCTTC.

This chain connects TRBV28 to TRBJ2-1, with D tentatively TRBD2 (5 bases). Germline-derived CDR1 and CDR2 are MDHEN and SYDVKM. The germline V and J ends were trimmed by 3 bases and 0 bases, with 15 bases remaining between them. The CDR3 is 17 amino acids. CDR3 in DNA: TGTGCCAGCAGTTTTACCGATCGGGATCTCTCCTACAATGAGCAGTTCTTC. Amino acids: CASSFTDRDLSYNEQFF.

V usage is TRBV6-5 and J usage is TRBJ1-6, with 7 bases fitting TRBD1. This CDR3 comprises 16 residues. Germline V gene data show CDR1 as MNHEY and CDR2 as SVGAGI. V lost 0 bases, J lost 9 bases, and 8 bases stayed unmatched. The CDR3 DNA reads TGTGCCAGCAGTTACTCGCGGACAGGCGGGTTTTCACCCCTCCACTTT. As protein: CASSYSRTGGFSPLHF.

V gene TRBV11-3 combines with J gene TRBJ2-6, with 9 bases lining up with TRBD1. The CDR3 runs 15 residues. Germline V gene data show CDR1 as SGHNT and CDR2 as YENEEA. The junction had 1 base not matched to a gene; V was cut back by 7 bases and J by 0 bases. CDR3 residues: CASTDRGSGANVLTF. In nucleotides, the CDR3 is TGTGCCAGCACGGACAGGGGCTCTGGGGCCAACGTCCTGACTTTC.

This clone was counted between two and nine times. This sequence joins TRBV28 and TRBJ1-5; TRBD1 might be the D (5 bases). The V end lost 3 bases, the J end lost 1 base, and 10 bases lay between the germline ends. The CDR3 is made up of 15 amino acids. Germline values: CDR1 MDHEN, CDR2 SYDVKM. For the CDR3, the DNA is TGTGCCAGCAGTTTGGGCCAGGGCAGCAATCAGCCCCAGCATTTT. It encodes CASSLGQGSNQPQHF.

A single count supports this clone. The CDR3 loop is CASREQTYEQYF. CDR3 bases: TGTGCCAGCAGGGAACAGACCTACGAGCAGTACTTC. The genes are TRBV6-1 and TRBJ2-7; D uncertain. Trimming shortened V by 6 bases and J by 2 bases, and 8 bases separated the two germline ends. The germline gives CDR1 MNHNS, CDR2 SASEGT. CDR3 length: 12 amino acids.

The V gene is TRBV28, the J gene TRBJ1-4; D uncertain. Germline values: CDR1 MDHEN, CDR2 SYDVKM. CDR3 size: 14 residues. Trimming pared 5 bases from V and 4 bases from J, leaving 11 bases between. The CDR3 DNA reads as TGTGCCAGCAGTCCCCCACGACTTAATGAAAAACTGTTTTTT. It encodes CASSPPRLNEKLFF.

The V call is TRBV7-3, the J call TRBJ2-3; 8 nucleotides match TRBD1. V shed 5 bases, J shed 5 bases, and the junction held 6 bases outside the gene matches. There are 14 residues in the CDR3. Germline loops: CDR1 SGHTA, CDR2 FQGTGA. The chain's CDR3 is CASSPSTGEDTQYF. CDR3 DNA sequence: TGTGCCAGCAGCCCTTCGACAGGGGAAGATACGCAGTATTTT.

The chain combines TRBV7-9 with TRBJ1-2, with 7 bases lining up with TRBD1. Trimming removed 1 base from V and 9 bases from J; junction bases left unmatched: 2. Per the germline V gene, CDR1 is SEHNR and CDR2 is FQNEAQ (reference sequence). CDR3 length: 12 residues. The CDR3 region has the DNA TGTGCCAGCAGCTTAGAGGACAGGAGCTACACCTTC. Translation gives CASSLEDRSYTF.

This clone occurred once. CDR3 region: CASSLFWTHANYGYTF. The DNA of the CDR3 is TGCGCCAGCAGCTTGTTCTGGACACACGCTAACTATGGCTACACCTTC. The chain carries TRBV5-1 and TRBJ1-2; the D gene is possibly TRBD1 (5 bases). Per germline, CDR1 SGHRS and CDR2 YFSETQ. The V end lost 1 base, the J end lost 0 bases, and 13 bases lay between the germline ends. This CDR3 is 16 amino acids long.

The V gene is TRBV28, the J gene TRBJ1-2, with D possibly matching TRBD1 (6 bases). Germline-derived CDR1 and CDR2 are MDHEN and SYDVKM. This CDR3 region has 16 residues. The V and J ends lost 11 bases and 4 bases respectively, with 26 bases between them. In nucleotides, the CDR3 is TGTGCCGCCAGCAGTTTGGGGGCAGGGGTGGGCTATGGCTACACCTTC. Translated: CAASSLGAGVGYGYTF.

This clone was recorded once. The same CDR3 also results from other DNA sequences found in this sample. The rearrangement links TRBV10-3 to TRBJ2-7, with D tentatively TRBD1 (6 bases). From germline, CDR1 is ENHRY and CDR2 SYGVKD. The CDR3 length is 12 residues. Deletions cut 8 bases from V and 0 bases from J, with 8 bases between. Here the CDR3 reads CAISDSSYEQYF. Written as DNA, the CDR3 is TGTGCCATCTCGGACAGCTCCTACGAGCAGTACTTC.

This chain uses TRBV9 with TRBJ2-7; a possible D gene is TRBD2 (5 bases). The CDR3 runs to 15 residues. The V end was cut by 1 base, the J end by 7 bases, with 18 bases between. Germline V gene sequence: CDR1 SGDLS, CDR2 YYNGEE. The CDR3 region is CASSVYSATLREQYF. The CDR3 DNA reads TGTGCCAGCAGCGTATATAGCGCTACCCTTCGGGAGCAGTACTTC.

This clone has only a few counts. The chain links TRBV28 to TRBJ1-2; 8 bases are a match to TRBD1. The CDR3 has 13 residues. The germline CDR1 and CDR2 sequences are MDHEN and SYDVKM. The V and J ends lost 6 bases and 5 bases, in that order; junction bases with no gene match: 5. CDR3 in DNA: TGTGCCAGCAGCATGGACAGGGATTATGGCTACACCTTC. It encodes CASSMDRDYGYTF.

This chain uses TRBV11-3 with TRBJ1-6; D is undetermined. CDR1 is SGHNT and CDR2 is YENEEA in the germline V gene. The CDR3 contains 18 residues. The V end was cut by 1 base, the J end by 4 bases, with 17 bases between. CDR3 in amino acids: CASSLASRSSLYNSPLHF. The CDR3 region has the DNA TGTGCCAGCAGCTTAGCGTCTAGATCCTCACTATATAATTCACCCCTCCACTTT. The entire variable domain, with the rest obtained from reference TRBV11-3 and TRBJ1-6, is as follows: EAGVVQSPRYKIIEKKQPVAFWCNPISGHNTLYWYLQNLGQGPELLIRYENEEAVDDSQLPKDRFSAERLKGVDSTLKIQPAELGDSAVYLCASSLASRSSLYNSPLHFGNGTRLTVT.

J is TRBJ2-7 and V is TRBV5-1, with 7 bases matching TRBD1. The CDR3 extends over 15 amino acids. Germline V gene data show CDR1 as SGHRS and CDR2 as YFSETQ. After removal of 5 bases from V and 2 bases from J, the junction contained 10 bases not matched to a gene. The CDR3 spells CASSFSLGQAYEQYF. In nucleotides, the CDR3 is TGCGCCAGCAGTTTTAGCCTCGGACAGGCCTACGAGCAGTACTTC.

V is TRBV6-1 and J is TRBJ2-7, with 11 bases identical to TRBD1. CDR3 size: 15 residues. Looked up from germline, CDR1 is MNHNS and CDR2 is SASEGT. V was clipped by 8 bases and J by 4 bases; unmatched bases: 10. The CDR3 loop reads CASGRDRGNYYEQYF. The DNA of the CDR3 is TGTGCCAGCGGGAGGGACAGGGGGAATTATTACGAGCAGTACTTC.

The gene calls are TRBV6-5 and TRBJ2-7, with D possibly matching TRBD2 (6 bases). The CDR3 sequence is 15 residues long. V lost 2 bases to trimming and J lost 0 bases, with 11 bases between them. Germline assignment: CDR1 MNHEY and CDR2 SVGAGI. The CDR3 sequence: CASSYGASASYEQYF. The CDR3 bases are TGTGCCAGCAGTTACGGGGCTAGCGCCTCCTACGAGCAGTACTTC.